Following are 16 T cell receptor beta chains from one sample sequenced in a study of identical twins. TCRdb used MiXCR to reprocess the 5' RACE reads, holding one entry per CDR3 protein. The sample lists 500,000 to 550,000 distinct CDR3 sequences, around 20% seen once, with around 1% in the top ten. The same sample was also studied in work on T cells expressing NK-cell markers.

The sample taken for sequencing was CD4+ T cells sorted from blood. The source is a young woman in good health.

Only a few counts were recorded for this clonotype. The V and J genes are TRBV20-1 and TRBJ2-1; tentative D call: TRBD1 (5 bases). V lost 4 bases and J lost 0, with 13 bases in between. Germline lookup yields CDR1 DFQATT and CDR2 SNEGSKA (reference sequence). There are 15 residues in the CDR3. The CDR3 region is CSANEGASSYNEQFF. CDR3 DNA sequence: TGCAGTGCTAACGAAGGGGCTAGCTCCTACAATGAGCAGTTCTTC.

This clonotype occurred a few times. This chain links TRBV3-1 with TRBJ2-1; D is perhaps TRBD1 (5 bases). Trimming left V 1 base short and J 8 bases short, with 15 bases between. Per the germline V gene, CDR1 is LGHDT and CDR2 is YNNKEL (reference sequence). The CDR3 is 15 amino acids. The CDR3 DNA is TGTGCCAGCAGCCAAGTGGGCAGGGCTCGCGATGAGCAGTTCTTC. Protein product: CASSQVGRARDEQFF.

A few counts support this clonotype. The V and J genes are TRBV11-2 and TRBJ2-1; 8 bases fit TRBD2. CDR3 length: 17 amino acids. V was clipped by 3 bases and J by 6 bases; unmatched bases: 13. Germline assignment: CDR1 SGHAT and CDR2 FQNNGV. The CDR3 region is CASSFRGTSGAGNEQFF. CDR3 bases: TGTGCCAGCAGCTTCCGAGGGACTAGTGGGGCCGGCAATGAGCAGTTCTTC. The full variable domain, in which reference TRBV11-2 and TRBJ2-1 provide the parts outside the CDR3, is EAGVAQSPRYKIIEKRQSVAFWCNPISGHATLYWYQQILGQGPKLLIQFQNNGVVDDSQLPKDRFSAERLKGVDSTLKIQPAKLEDSAVYLCASSFRGTSGAGNEQFFGPGTRLTVL.

The rearrangement links TRBV7-2 to TRBJ2-1; no clear D. V was trimmed by 5 bases and J by 9 bases, leaving 11 bases between them. Germline values: CDR1 SGHTA, CDR2 FQGNSA. This CDR3 has 12 amino acids. The CDR3 region is CASSNRKSEQFF. The CDR3 DNA is TGTGCCAGCAGCAACCGAAAGAGTGAGCAGTTCTTC.

In this sample, this clonotype turned up a few times. CDR3 sequence reads: CASRDSSQETQYF. Here the CDR3 DNA reads TGTGCCAGCCGGGACAGTTCACAAGAGACCCAGTACTTC. The chain employs TRBV12-3 or TRBV12-4 and TRBJ2-5; TRBD1 aligns across 7 bases. Trimming at V came to 8 bases and at J to 2 bases, leaving 5 bases not matched to a gene. The CDR3 length is 13 residues.

This clonotype has more than one count but fewer than ten. V usage is TRBV4-3 and J usage is TRBJ2-1, with 10 bases fitting TRBD2. Germline V gene data show CDR1 as LGHNA and CDR2 as YSLEER. V was clipped by 4 bases and J by 7 bases; unmatched bases: 7. The CDR3 is 15 amino acids. CDR3 residues: CASSPLGLAANEQFF. In nucleotides, the CDR3 is TGCGCCAGCAGCCCATTAGGACTAGCGGCTAATGAGCAGTTCTTC.

The chain couples TRBV6-1 to TRBJ2-2; TRBD2 matches 7 bases. V was clipped by 5 bases and J by 7 bases; unmatched bases: 13. CDR3 length: 16 amino acids. Germline values: CDR1 MNHNS, CDR2 SASEGT. The CDR3 here is CASSLGTIKHGGELFF. The DNA for the CDR3 is TGTGCCAGCAGTCTCGGGACTATTAAACATGGCGGGGAGCTGTTTTTT.

The J gene is TRBJ2-2, the V gene TRBV20-1; TRBD1 is a possible D gene (7 bases). Germline loops: CDR1 DFQATT, CDR2 SNEGSKA (reference sequence). The CDR3 totals 14 residues. The germline V and J ends were trimmed by 6 bases and 5 bases, with 16 bases remaining between them. The CDR3 loop is CSAWDSGGTGELFF. The CDR3 DNA sequence: TGCAGTGCCTGGGACAGCGGAGGGACCGGGGAGCTGTTTTTT.

This clonotype was observed a few times. The rearrangement uses TRBV5-5 and TRBJ2-7, with D hard to call. V lost 0 bases to trimming and J lost 4 bases, with 14 bases between them. Germline V gives CDR1 SGHKS, CDR2 YYEKEE (reference sequence). CDR3 size: 15 residues. The CDR3 protein is CASSLGVVAFYEQYF. The CDR3 DNA reads TGTGCCAGCAGCTTGGGAGTGGTCGCTTTTTACGAGCAGTACTTC. Full variable domain (rest looked up from reference TRBV5-5 and TRBJ2-7): DAGVTQSPTHLIKTRGQQVTLRCSPISGHKSVSWYQQVLGQGPQFIFQYYEKEERGRGNFPDRFSARQFPNYSSELNVNALLLGDSALYLCASSLGVVAFYEQYFGPGTRLTVT.

The chain is built from TRBV14 and TRBJ2-3; D is uncertain. This CDR3 has 16 amino acids. Trimming left V 2 bases short and J 0 bases short, with 12 bases between. Germline-derived CDR1 and CDR2 are SGHDN and FVKESK. CDR3 sequence reads: CASSQTQSSSTDTQYF. CDR3 DNA: TGTGCCAGCAGCCAAACCCAGTCGTCGAGCACAGATACGCAGTATTTT.

This chain links TRBV5-1 with TRBJ1-2; no definite D call. Germline assignment: CDR1 SGHRS and CDR2 YFSETQ. This CDR3 is 14 amino acids long. V lost 1 base and J lost 2, with 9 bases in between. The DNA for the CDR3 is TGCGCCAGCAGCTTGAGGGCAGCGAACTATGGCTACACCTTC. Protein: CASSLRAANYGYTF.

This chain joins TRBV7-9 and TRBJ1-5; D is possibly TRBD1 (5 bases). Trimming took 1 base from V and 4 from J, leaving 11 bases between them. Germline assignment: CDR1 SEHNR and CDR2 FQNEAQ (reference sequence). The length of the CDR3 is 15 residues. The CDR3 DNA is TGTGCCAGCAGCTTAGGGGGGTCAAGGAATCAGCCCCAGCATTTT. Residues: CASSLGGSRNQPQHF.

This clonotype has a handful of counts. The rearrangement joins TRBV29-1 to TRBJ2-2; D remains ambiguous. Germline values: CDR1 SQVTM, CDR2 ANQGSEA. The CDR3 is 12 residues long. Trimming took off 5 bases at V and 1 base at J, with 5 bases between the two ends. CDR3 in DNA: TGCAGCGTTCAGAGGAACACCGGGGAGCTGTTTTTT. It is translated as CSVQRNTGELFF.

The table lists this clonotype with many counts. Here the CDR3 reads CSATPRTEAFF. CDR3 DNA: TGCAGTGCTACTCCCCGGACTGAAGCTTTCTTT. V and J are TRBV20-1 and TRBJ1-1, with unresolved D. V gave up 4 bases and J gave up 5 bases, with 8 bases separating them. The CDR3 consists of 11 residues. In germline, CDR1 is DFQATT, CDR2 SNEGSKA (reference sequence).

The CDR3 loop reads CASSVNPAGDEQYF. The CDR3 bases are TGTGCCAGCAGCGTAAACCCGGCAGGTGACGAGCAGTACTTC. The chain combines TRBV9 with TRBJ2-7, with D uncertain. V shed 1 base and J shed 5 bases, with 13 bases lying between them. Germline V gene data show CDR1 as SGDLS and CDR2 as YYNGEE. The CDR3 is made up of 14 amino acids. Based on the CDR3 plus reference TRBV9 and TRBJ2-7, the full variable domain is DSGVTQTPKHLITATGQRVTLRCSPRSGDLSVYWYQQSLDQGLQFLIQYYNGEERAKGNILERFSAQQFPDLHSELNLSSLELGDSALYFCASSVNPAGDEQYFGPGTRLTVT.

The rearrangement uses TRBV20-1 and TRBJ2-5; TRBD1 aligns across 8 bases. Germline V gives CDR1 DFQATT, CDR2 SNEGSKA (reference sequence). The CDR3 sequence is 14 residues long. V shed 2 bases, J shed 5 bases, and the junction held 7 bases outside the gene matches. The CDR3 bases are TGCAGTGCTAGATCCCAGGGGGCCGAGGAGACCCAGTACTTC. The encoded protein is CSARSQGAEETQYF.